The entry below gives a single T cell receptor (beta chain) sequence along with its context. The antigen remains unidentified. The table came from immunoSEQ multiplex PCR; TCRdb's copy has only in-frame clones and leaves some out. This sample has roughly 39,000 clones; around 80% occur once, and the top ten carry 9.8%. The CDR3 has 15 amino acids. Germline values: CDR1 SNHLY, CDR2 FYNNEI. The V and J ends lost 10 bases and 5 bases, in that order; junction bases with no gene match: 12. The data are from a study of PD-1 blockade in classical Hodgkin lymphoma. Time point specified: cycle 4 day 1 (C4D1), after less than seven weeks of nivolumab. Each patient experienced a relapse that followed autologous stem cell transplantation, and brentuximab vedotin exposure varied. Broader study findings: Reported findings placed baseline TCR diversity lower in newly diagnosed patients (compared with healthy donors). Patients newly diagnosed and complete responders had comparable baseline diversity.

The chain combines TRBV2 with TRBJ2-3, with 10 bases fitting TRBD2. Sequenced here: peripheral blood mononuclear cells (PBMCs), sampled before the fourth cycle of nivolumab. The TCR sequence derives from a human donor with classical Hodgkin lymphoma. The CDR3, as DNA: TGTGCCAACGCCGTCGTTGGACTAGCGGAAGATACGCAGTATTTT. Translation gives CANAVVGLAEDTQYF.